This T cell receptor (beta chain) was captured by sequencing in a study of siplizumab effects on memory and regulatory T cells (dated by TCRdb to the late 2010s). As for the study more broadly: The study looked at the effect of siplizumab, an anti-CD2 antibody, on alloreactive T-cell subsets in allogeneic mixed lymphocyte reactions made from human PBMCs.

Results and caveats for the whole study, not just this receptor: Roughly 75-97% of proliferating CD4+ or CD8+ clones could not be assigned a naive or memory phenotype. The cumulative frequency of alloreactive sequences that could be traced back to unstimulated CD4+ memory T cells was significantly reduced by siplizumab. The suppressive function of proliferating Tregs from siplizumab cultures was not functionally confirmed. Unstimulated naive T cells appeared more diverse than memory T cells, and naive cells seemed to contribute substantially to the alloresponse. Among mappable alloreactive CD4+ clones, an average Treg-derived fraction of roughly 69% was observed with siplizumab, compared with roughly 27% in control reactions. Because sequences at frequencies below about 10^-5 were poorly captured, only a minor fraction of alloreactive clones could be mapped back to unstimulated subsets.

The CDR3 holds 15 amino acids from the cysteine to the phenylalanine. The only DNA kept is the CDR3, 45 bases in frame from the first base. Taken from the germline V gene, the CDR1 and CDR2 loops are MNHEY and SVGAGI. V and J lose 5 bases and 1 base, and a span of 14 bases separates them. As to this clone: Its antigen is still unknown. No base qualities exist here, and no much larger clone lies one base off it.

Sorted unstimulated T cells, along with proliferating T cells recovered from mixed lymphocyte reactions, underwent TCRbeta CDR3 sequencing. Fresh whole blood from about 10 HLA-typed healthy donors served as the source for isolating PBMCs. To map where alloreactive clones came from, unstimulated CD4+ regulatory T cells were FACS-sorted. Library method: the immunoSEQ multiplex PCR assay. Some 100,000 TCR templates per sample were assayed by the deep sequencing platform. Genomic DNA extracted from sorted T cells was the material used for TCRbeta CDR3 sequencing. On the study's bioinformatics: The R programming language was used for clonal analysis of TCRbeta CDR3 data. Alloreactive CD4+ and CD8+ clones were defined by comparing unstimulated samples with post-reaction CFSE-low samples. Regulatory or non-regulatory origin was assigned to alloreactive CD4+ clones by matching of sequences to sorted unstimulated Treg and non-Treg repertoires. TCRdb carries this immuneACCESS record with in-frame sequences only. Its versions omit some clonotypes, under half of them owing to an unresolved V gene in the studies checked, with the rest unexplained. V, J and clone size are taken as reported in that table, and D and trimming were inferred from the DNA itself. The sample data list about 100,000 clones, and 90% to 95% of these were observed just once. 0.55% to 0.65% of the sample comes from the top ten.

Sequences were obtained from Tregs sorted from blood. This receptor was identified in a human donor in good health. The rearrangement combines TRBV6-5 with TRBJ1-1, with the D gene not clear enough to name. The CDR3 has the sequence CASSPPGERNTEAFF. Here is the DNA: TGTGCCAGCAGTCCCCCGGGCGAAAGGAACACTGAAGCTTTCTTT.